This TCR beta chain was found in a study of T cells in women clearing cervical HPV infection. Background on the study: HLA type could not be excluded as a confounder. Study observations and caveats: CIN3+ cases had significantly higher TCR richness than controls; evenness did not differ. Associations may precede or follow infection; HPV-specific or memory T cells were not isolated. T-cell numbers per sample were unknown and may explain richness differences.

To note about this clone: Its antigen is not identified. The CDR3 end falls 3 residues outside the read, so it is completed with the germline J gene.

Between the trimmed V and J ends, which lost 0 bases and 4 bases, there was a span of 16 bases. The CDR3 consists of 16 residues. Germline V lookup: CDR1 DFQATT, CDR2 SNEGSKA (reference sequence). Generated by immunoSEQ multiplex PCR, the TCRdb table keeps only in-frame clones and is missing some. The listing records fewer than 25,000 clones. Material: blood buffy coat. This chain uses TRBV20-1 with TRBJ2-1, with D uncertain. This TCR was recovered from a woman between 18 and 75 years old with a cervical HPV16 infection that either progressed to CIN3+ or cleared (not recorded which). The DNA read from the CDR3 is TGCAGTGCTAGAGATTATCGACAACCCGTTTACAATGAG. Translating gives CSARDYRQPVYNE. The whole CDR3 is CSARDYRQPVYNEQFF.